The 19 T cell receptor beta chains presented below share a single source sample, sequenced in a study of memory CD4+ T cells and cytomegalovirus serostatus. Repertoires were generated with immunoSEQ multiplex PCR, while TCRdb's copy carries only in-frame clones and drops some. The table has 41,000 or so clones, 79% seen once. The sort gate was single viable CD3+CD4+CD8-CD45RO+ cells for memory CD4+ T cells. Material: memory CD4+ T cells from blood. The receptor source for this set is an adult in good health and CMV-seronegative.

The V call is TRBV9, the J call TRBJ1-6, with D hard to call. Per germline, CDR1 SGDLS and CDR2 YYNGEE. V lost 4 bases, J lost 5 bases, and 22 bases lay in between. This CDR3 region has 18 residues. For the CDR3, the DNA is TGTGCCAGCAGCCCCCGACTTAACAGTAAATCCCATAATTCACCCCTCCACTTT. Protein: CASSPRLNSKSHNSPLHF.

The CDR3 protein is CASSFQETQYF. CDR3 DNA: TGCGCCAGCAGCTTCCAAGAGACCCAGTACTTC. The chain joins TRBV5-1 to TRBJ2-5; D is unclear. CDR3 size: 11 residues. The V and J ends lost 2 bases and 1 base respectively, with 0 bases between them. CDR1 and CDR2 from the germline V gene are SGHRS and YFSETQ. Full variable domain (remainder filled in from reference TRBV5-1 and TRBJ2-5): KAGVTQTPRYLIKTRGQQVTLSCSPISGHRSVSWYQQTPGQGLQFLFEYFSETQRNKGNFPGRFSGRQFSNSRSEMNVSTLELGDSALYLCASSFQETQYFGPGTRLLVL.

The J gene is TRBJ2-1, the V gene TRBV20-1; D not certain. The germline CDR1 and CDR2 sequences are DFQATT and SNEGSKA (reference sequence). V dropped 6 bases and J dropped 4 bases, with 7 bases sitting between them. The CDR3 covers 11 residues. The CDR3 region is CSAPFYNEQFF. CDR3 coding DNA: TGCAGTGCGCCGTTTTACAATGAGCAGTTCTTC.

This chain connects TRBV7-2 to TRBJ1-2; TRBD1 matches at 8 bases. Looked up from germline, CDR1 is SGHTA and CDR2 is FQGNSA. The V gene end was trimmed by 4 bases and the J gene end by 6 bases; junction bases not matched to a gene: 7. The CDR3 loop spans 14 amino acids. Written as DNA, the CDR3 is TGTGCCAGCAGCTCCTGGCAGGGGGCGGATGGCTACACCTTC. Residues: CASSSWQGADGYTF.

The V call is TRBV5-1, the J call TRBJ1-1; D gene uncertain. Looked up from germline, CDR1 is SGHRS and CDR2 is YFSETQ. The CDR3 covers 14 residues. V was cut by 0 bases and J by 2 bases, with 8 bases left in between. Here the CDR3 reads CASSLVAVNTEAFF. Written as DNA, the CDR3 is TGCGCCAGCAGCTTGGTGGCCGTAAACACTGAAGCTTTCTTT.

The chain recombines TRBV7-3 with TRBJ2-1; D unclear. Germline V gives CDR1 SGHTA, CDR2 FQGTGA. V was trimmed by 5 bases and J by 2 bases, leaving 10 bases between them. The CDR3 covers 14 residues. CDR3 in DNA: TGTGCCAGCAGCCCCCCTGGCCCCTACAATGAGCAGTTCTTC. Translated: CASSPPGPYNEQFF.

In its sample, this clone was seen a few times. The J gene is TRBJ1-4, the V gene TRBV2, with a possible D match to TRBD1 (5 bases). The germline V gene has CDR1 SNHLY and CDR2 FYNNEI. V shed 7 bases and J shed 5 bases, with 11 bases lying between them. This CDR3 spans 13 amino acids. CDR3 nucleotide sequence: TGTGCCAGCATGAGGAGGGACAATGAAAAACTGTTTTTT. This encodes CASMRRDNEKLFF.

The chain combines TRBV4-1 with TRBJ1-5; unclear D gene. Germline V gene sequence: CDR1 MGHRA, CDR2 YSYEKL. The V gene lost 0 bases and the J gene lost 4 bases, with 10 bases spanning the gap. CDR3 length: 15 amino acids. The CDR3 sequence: CASSQDELGNQPQHF. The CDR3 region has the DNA TGCGCCAGCAGCCAAGATGAGTTGGGGAATCAGCCCCAGCATTTT.

The CDR3 sequence: CASRPFRGPYGYTF. As DNA, the CDR3 is TGTGCCAGCAGGCCCTTTCGGGGACCCTATGGCTACACCTTC. The rearrangement joins TRBV5-4 to TRBJ1-2, with TRBD1 as a possible D gene (5 bases). Germline CDR1 reads SGHNT; CDR2 reads YYREEE (reference sequence). CDR3 length: 14 amino acids. Trimming took off 5 bases at V and 4 bases at J, with 15 bases between the two ends. Full variable domain (missing parts from reference TRBV5-4 and TRBJ1-2): ETGVTQSPTHLIKTRGQQVTLRCSSQSGHNTVSWYQQALGQGPQFIFQYYREEENGRGNFPPRFSGLQFPNYSSELNVNALELDDSALYLCASRPFRGPYGYTFGSGTRLTVV.

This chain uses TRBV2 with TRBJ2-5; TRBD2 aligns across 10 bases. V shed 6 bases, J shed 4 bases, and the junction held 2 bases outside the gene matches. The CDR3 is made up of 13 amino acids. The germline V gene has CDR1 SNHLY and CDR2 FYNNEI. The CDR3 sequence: CASSLAGVETQYF. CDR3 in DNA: TGTGCCAGCAGCCTAGCGGGGGTAGAGACCCAGTACTTC.

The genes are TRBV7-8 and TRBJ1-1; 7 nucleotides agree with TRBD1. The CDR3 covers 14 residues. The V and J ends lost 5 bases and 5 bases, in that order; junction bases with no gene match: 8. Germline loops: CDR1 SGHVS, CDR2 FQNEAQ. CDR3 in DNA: TGTGCCAGCAGCCTAGGGAGGGGGCGTACTGAAGCTTTCTTT. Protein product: CASSLGRGRTEAFF. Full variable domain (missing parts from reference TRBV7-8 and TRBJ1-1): GAGVSQSPRYKVAKRGQDVALRCDPISGHVSLFWYQQALGQGPEFLTYFQNEAQLDKSGLPSDRFFAERPEGSVSTLKIQRTQQEDSAVYLCASSLGRGRTEAFFGQGTRLTVV.

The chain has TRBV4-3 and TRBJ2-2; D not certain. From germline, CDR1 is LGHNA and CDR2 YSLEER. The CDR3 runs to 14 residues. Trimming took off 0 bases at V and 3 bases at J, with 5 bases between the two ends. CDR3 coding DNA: TGCGCCAGCAGCCAAGATAGATACACCGGGGAGCTGTTTTTT. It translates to CASSQDRYTGELFF.

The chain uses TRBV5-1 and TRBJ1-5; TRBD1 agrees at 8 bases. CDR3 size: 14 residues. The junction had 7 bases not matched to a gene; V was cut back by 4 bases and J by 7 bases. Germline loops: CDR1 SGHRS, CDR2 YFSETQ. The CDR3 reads CASSADRGGQPQHF. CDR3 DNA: TGCGCCAGCAGCGCCGACAGGGGTGGGCAGCCCCAGCATTTT.

CDR3 sequence reads: CASSRGQGPTYEQYF. The CDR3 coding sequence is TGTGCCAGCAGCCGGGGACAGGGTCCAACCTACGAGCAGTACTTC. The chain uses TRBV6-5 and TRBJ2-7, with 9 bases identical to TRBD1. The germline gives CDR1 MNHEY, CDR2 SVGAGI. The V gene end was trimmed by 6 bases and the J gene end by 2 bases; junction bases not matched to a gene: 8. This CDR3 is built from 15 residues.

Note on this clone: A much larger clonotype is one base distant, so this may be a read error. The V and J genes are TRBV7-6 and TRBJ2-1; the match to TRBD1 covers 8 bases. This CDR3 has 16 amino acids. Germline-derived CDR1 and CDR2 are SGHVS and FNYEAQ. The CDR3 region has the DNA TGTGTCAGCAGCTCCTGGACAGGGAGTACCTACAATGAGCAGTTCTTC. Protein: CVSSSWTGSTYNEQFF.

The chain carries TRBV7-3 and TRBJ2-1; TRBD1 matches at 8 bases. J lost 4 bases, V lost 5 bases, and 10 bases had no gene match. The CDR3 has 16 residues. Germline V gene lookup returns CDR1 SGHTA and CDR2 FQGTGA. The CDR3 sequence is CASSTLGQGVYNEQFF. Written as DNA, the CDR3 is TGTGCCAGCAGCACCCTCGGACAGGGAGTTTACAATGAGCAGTTCTTC.

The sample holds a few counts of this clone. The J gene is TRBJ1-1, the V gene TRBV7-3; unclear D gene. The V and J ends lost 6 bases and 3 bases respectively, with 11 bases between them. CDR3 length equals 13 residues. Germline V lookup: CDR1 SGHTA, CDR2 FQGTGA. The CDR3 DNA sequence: TGTGCCAGCAGGAAAGGTCCGGACACTGAAGCTTTCTTT. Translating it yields CASRKGPDTEAFF.

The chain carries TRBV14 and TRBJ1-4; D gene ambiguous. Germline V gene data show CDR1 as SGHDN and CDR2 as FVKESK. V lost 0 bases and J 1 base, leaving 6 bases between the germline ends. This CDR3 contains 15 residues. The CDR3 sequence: CASSQDGRTNEKLFF. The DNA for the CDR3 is TGTGCCAGCAGCCAAGATGGAAGAACTAATGAAAAACTGTTTTTT.

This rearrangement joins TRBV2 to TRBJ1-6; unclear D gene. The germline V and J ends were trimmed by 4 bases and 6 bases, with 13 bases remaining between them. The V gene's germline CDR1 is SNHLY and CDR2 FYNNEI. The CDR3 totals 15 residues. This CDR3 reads CASSGSTGSNSPLHF. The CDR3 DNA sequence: TGTGCCAGCAGTGGAAGTACGGGGAGTAATTCACCCCTCCACTTT.